This is a list of T cell receptor beta chains from one sample in a study of cytomegalovirus exposure and HLA in healthy donors. TCRdb keeps only in-frame clones here, not all; method: immunoSEQ multiplex PCR. The data contain roughly 100,000 clones, approximately 90% of them singletons. The sequenced material came from PBMCs. Receptor source: a woman younger than 35 in good health and CMV-seropositive. Each CDR3 is given with its conserved first and last residue. The D gene is left open where the match is weak. Where a row states a size, it is once, few, many or the class of an expanded clone; other rows omit it.

>-|TRBV5-1|TRBD2|TRBJ2-5
TGCGCCAGCAGCTTGGTTCGGGGGGGGCCTAGGGAGACCCAGTACTTC
CASSLVRGGPRETQYF
>-|TRBV7-2|TRBD1|TRBJ2-7
TGTGCCAGCAGCTCACCCACAGGGGCTCAATCCTACGAGCAGTACTTC
CASSSPTGAQSYEQYF
>-|TRBV28|TRBD1|TRBJ2-7
TGTGCCAGCAGCCCTCCCGGGACAGGGGAGTACGAGCAGTACTTC
CASSPPGTGEYEQYF
>-|TRBV28|-|TRBJ1-2
TGTGCCAGCAGTTCAGTGTTGGATGGCTACACCTTC
CASSSVLDGYTF
>-|TRBV7-2|-|TRBJ1-2
TGTGCCAGCAGCAACTACCAGGGATCCTATGGCTACACCTTC
CASSNYQGSYGYTF
>once|TRBV19|-|TRBJ1-5
TGTGCCAGTAGTTCCCCTAATCAGCCCCAGCATTTT
CASSSPNQPQHF
>-|TRBV27|TRBD1|TRBJ2-7
TGTGCCAGCAGTTTATCGGGACAGGGACCCTACGAGCAGTACTTC
CASSLSGQGPYEQYF
>-|TRBV13|-|TRBJ2-7
TGTGCCAGCAGCCCCCGGAAGGGGGTCCACGAGCAGTACTTC
CASSPRKGVHEQYF
>once|TRBV7-2|-|TRBJ2-2
TGTGCCAGCAGCTGGACAGGGCCGGGGGGCACCGGGGAGCTGTTTTTT
CASSWTGPGGTGELFF
>-|TRBV5-6|-|TRBJ2-5
TGTGCCAGCAGCTTGGCGACAACACAAGAGACCCAGTACTTC
CASSLATTQETQYF